The rows below give T cell receptor beta chains drawn from one sample of a study of Graves' ophthalmopathy and Graves' hyperthyroidism. MiXCR was run by TCRdb on the multiplex PCR reads, yielding one entry per CDR3 protein. Of around 1,000,000 distinct CDR3 sequences listed, about 36% are singletons. The material sequenced was peripheral blood or thyroid tissue (not recorded which). The receptors were sampled from an adult man with Graves' hyperthyroidism. The conserved cysteine and the conserved F or W are not part of the CDR3 here.

v_call	j_call	cdr3_aa
TRBV7-9	TRBJ1-5	AGSLGTASNQPQH
TRBV19	TRBJ2-2	ASETNTGELF
TRBV15	TRBJ2-7	ASRTEDSYEQY
TRBV20-1	TRBJ2-5	SADRAGVETQY
TRBV12-3/TRBV12-4	TRBJ1-5	ASSYGPGSNQPQH
TRBV9	TRBJ2-2	ASNPTTSGRNTGELF
TRBV11-2	TRBJ2-7	ASSVEVSTYEQY
TRBV5-5	TRBJ1-3	ASSLDPGNGNTIY
TRBV19	TRBJ2-5	ASSGPPQYQY
TRBV7-8	TRBJ1-1	ASSPLGVSEAF
TRBV7-2	TRBJ2-2	ASSWGQGAGELF
TRBV7-9	TRBJ2-2	ASNDRGTGELF
TRBV7-2	TRBJ2-5	ASSFTSTAGETQY
TRBV7-2	TRBJ2-7	ASSRIQGQGALGEQY
TRBV9	TRBJ2-2	ASSVTAAPNTGELF
TRBV12-3/TRBV12-4	TRBJ1-6	ASSLDGQGNSPLH
TRBV20-1	TRBJ1-2	SAGYRDYGYT
TRBV7-8	TRBJ2-7	ASSLTSGFSYEQY
TRBV5-4	TRBJ2-6	ASSLFFDRVSGANVPT